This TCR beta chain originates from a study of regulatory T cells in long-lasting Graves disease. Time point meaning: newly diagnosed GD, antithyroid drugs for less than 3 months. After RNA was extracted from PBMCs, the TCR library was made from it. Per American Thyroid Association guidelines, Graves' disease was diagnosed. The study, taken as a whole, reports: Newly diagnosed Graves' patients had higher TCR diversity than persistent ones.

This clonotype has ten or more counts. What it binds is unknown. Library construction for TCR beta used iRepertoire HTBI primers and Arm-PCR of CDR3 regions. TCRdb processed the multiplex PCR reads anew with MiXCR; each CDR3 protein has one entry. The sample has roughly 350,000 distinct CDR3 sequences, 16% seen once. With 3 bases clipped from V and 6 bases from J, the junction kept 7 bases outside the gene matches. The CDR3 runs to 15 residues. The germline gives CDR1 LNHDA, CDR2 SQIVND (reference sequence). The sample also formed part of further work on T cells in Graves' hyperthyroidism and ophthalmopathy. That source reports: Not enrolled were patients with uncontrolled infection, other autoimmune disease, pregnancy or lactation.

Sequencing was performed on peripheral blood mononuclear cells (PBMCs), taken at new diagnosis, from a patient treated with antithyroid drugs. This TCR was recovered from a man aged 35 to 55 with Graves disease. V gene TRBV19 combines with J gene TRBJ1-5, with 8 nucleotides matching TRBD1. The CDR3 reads CASSIRTGHLQPQHF. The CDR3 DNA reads TGTGCCAGTAGTATCCGGACAGGGCATCTTCAGCCCCAGCATTTT. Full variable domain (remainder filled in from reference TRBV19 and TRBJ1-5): DGGITQSPKYLFRKEGQNVTLSCEQNLNHDAMYWYRQDPGQGLRLIYYSQIVNDFQKGDIAEGYSVSREKKESFPLTVTSAQKNPTAFYLCASSIRTGHLQPQHFGDGTRLSIL.